This T cell receptor (beta chain) was documented in a study of blood T cells in healthy people across ages. Study observations and caveats: Diversity was higher, and naive CD4+ cells more numerous, in long-lived donors than in aged donors.

A second PCR, run for roughly 7 to 12 cycles, used a sample-barcoded 5' primer plus a J-beta primer mix. All cDNA molecules were each tagged by a template-switch adaptor with 12 random nucleotides. Each sample provided no less than 2.5 million CDR3-containing paired-end reads. TCRdb analysed the 5' RACE reads with MiXCR anew, one entry per CDR3 protein. The table shows about 680,000 distinct CDR3 sequences, with 45% to 50% occurring only once. Every participating donor contributed roughly 10 milliliters of peripheral blood through a draw. This CDR3 comprises 14 residues. V lost 4 bases to trimming and J lost 5 bases; unmatched junction nucleotides: 7. Germline V lookup: CDR1 MDHEN, CDR2 SYDVKM. Note on this clonotype: Its specificity is unknown.

Sequenced input: blood. The chain joins TRBV28 to TRBJ2-7, with 8 bases identical to TRBD1. The clonotype comes from a woman aged 55-75 years in good health. The CDR3 DNA sequence: TGTGCCAGCAGTTCATCCGGGACAGGTAACGAGCAGTACTTC. This translates into CASSSSGTGNEQYF.